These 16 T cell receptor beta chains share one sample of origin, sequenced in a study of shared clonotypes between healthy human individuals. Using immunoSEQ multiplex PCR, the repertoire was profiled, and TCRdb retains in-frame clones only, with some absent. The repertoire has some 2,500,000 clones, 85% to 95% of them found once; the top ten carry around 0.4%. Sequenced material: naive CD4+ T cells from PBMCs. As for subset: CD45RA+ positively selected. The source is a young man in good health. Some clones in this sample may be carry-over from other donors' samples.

CDR3 in amino acids: CSVAKQGWSEQFF. The CDR3 DNA reads as TGCAGCGTTGCTAAACAGGGGTGGAGTGAGCAGTTCTTC. The chain uses TRBV29-1 and TRBJ2-1; TRBD1 agrees at 7 bases. This CDR3 contains 13 residues. Germline V CDR1 and CDR2: SQVTM, ANQGSEA. V shed 4 bases, J shed 9 bases, and the junction held 9 bases outside the gene matches.

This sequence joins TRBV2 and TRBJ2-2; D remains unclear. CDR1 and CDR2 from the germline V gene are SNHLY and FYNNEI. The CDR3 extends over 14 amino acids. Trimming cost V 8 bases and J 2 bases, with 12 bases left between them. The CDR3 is CASGISLNTGELFF. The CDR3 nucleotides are TGTGCCAGCGGGATTTCGCTCAACACCGGGGAGCTGTTTTTT.

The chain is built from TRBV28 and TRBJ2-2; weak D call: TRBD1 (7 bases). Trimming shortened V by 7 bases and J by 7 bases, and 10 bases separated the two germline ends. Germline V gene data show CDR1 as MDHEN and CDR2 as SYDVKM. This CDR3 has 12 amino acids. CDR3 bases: TGTGCCAGCACAGGGGGGAGCGGGGAGCTGTTTTTT. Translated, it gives CASTGGSGELFF.

CDR3 sequence reads: CASNRVLGETQYF. CDR3 nucleotide sequence: TGCGCCAGCAACAGGGTGCTGGGAGAGACCCAGTACTTC. V gene TRBV10-1 combines with J gene TRBJ2-5, with D perhaps matching TRBD1 (6 bases). Germline V gene lookup returns CDR1 WNHNN and CDR2 SYGVQD (reference sequence). The CDR3 is 13 amino acids. V was pared by 7 bases and J by 4 bases, with 13 bases between.

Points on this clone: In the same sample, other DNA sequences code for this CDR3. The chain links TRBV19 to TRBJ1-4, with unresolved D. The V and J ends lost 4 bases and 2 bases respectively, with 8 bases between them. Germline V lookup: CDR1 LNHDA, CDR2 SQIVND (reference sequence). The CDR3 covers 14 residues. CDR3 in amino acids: CASSKGRTNEKLFF. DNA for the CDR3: TGTGCCAGTAGTAAGGGAAGGACTAATGAAAAACTGTTTTTT.

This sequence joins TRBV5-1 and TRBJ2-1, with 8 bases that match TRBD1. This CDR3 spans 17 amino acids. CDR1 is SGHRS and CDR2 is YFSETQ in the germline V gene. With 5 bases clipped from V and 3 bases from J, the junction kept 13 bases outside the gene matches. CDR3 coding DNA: TGCGCCAGCAGTTTCCCCCCCGGGACAGGACACTACAATGAGCAGTTCTTC. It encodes CASSFPPGTGHYNEQFF.

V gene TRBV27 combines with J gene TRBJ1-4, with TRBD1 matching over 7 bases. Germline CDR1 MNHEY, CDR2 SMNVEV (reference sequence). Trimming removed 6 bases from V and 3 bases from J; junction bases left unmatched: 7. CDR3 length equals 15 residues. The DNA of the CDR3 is TGTGCCAGCAGCCCTCGGGACAGACCTAATGAAAAACTGTTTTTT. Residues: CASSPRDRPNEKLFF.

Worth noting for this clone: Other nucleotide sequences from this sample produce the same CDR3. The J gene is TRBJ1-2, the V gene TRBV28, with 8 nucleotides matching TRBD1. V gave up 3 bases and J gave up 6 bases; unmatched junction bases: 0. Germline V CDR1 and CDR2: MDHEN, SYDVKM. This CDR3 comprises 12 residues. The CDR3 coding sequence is TGTGCCAGCAGTTTGACAGGGGATGGCTACACCTTC. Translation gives CASSLTGDGYTF.

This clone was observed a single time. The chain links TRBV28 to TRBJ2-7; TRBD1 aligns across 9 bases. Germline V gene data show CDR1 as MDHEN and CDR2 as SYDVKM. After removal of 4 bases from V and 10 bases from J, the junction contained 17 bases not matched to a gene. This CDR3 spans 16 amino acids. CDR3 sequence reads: CASSWAGDREGAAQYF. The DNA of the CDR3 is TGTGCCAGCAGTTGGGCCGGGGACAGGGAAGGGGCCGCCCAGTACTTC.

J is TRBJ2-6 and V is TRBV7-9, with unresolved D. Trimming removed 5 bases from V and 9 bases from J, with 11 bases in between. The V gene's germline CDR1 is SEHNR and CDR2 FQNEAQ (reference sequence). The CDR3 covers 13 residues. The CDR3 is CASSPRYSNVLTF. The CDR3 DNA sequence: TGTGCCAGCAGCCCCAGATATAGCAACGTCCTGACTTTC.

The CDR3 nucleotides are TGTGCCGGAAACACAGGCTCCACTGAAGCTTTCTTT. Its protein product is CAGNTGSTEAFF. The chain uses TRBV30 and TRBJ1-1; D is perhaps TRBD1 (5 bases). The CDR3 sequence is 12 residues long. From germline, CDR1 is GTSNPN and CDR2 SVGIG (reference sequence). V was shortened by 8 bases and J by 4 bases, with 14 bases between the two germline ends.

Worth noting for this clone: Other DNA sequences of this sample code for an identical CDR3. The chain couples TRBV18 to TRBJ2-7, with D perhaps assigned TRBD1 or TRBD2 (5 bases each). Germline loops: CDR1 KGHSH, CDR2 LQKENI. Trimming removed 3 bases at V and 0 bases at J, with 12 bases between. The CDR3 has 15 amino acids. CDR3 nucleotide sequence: TGTGCCAGCTCACCCGGGACGGGGTTCTCCTACGAGCAGTACTTC. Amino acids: CASSPGTGFSYEQYF.

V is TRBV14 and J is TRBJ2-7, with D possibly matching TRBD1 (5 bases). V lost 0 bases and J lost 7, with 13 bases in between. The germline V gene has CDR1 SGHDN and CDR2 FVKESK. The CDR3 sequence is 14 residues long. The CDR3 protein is CASSQEQGAVEQYF. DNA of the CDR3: TGTGCCAGCAGCCAAGAACAAGGGGCGGTTGAGCAGTACTTC.

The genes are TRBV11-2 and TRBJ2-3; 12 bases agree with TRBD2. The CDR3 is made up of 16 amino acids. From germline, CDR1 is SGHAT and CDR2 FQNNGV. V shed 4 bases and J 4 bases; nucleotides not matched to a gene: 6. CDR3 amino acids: CASSYPSGRAPDTQYF. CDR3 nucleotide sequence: TGTGCCAGCAGCTACCCTAGCGGGAGGGCCCCAGATACGCAGTATTTT. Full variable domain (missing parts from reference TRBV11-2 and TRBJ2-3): EAGVAQSPRYKIIEKRQSVAFWCNPISGHATLYWYQQILGQGPKLLIQFQNNGVVDDSQLPKDRFSAERLKGVDSTLKIQPAKLEDSAVYLCASSYPSGRAPDTQYFGPGTRLTVL.

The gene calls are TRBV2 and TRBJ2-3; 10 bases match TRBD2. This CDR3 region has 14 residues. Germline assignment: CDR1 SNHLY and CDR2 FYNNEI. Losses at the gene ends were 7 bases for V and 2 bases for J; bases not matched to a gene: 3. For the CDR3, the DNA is TGTGCCAGCATAGGGACTAGCGCCACAGATACGCAGTATTTT. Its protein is CASIGTSATDTQYF. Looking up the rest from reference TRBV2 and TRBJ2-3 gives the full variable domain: EPEVTQTPSHQVTQMGQEVILRCVPISNHLYFYWYRQILGQKVEFLVSFYNNEISEKSEIFDDQFSVERPDGSNFTLKIRSTKLEDSAMYFCASIGTSATDTQYFGPGTRLTVL.

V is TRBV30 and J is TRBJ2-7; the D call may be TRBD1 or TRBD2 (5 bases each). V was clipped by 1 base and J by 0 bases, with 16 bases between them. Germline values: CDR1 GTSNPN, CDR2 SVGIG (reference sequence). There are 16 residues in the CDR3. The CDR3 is CAWSGRTSHPSYEQYF. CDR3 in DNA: TGTGCCTGGAGTGGGAGGACATCCCACCCCTCCTACGAGCAGTACTTC.